This T cell receptor beta chain was obtained from a study of human versus mouse CDR3 diversity and MHC coevolution. Study-level points and caveats: On average, humans showed more CDR3 deletions and insertions than mice. Humans had the largest estimated TCR beta repertoire, around 1.6 million clonotypes. Most of the three human donors had the lowest clonal inequality.

Sorting isolated naive CD4 T cells lacking CD45RO and expressing CD62L. Germline CDR1 and CDR2: SGHTS and YDEGEE. CDR3 length: 17 residues. Trimming at V came to 3 bases and at J to 4 bases, leaving 14 bases not matched to a gene. Here immunoSEQ multiplex PCR was the method, and the copy in TCRdb shows in-frame clones only, minus some. Of around 74,000 clones listed, 85% to 95% are singletons. Of note for this clone: The antigen remains unidentified.

Sequencing was carried out using naive CD4+ T cells from blood. The sample's subset: CD45RO-negative CD62L-positive naive CD4 T cells. The source of this sequence is a person aged 25 to 75 in good health. This chain uses TRBV5-8 with TRBJ1-2; 8 bases line up with TRBD1. CDR3 nucleotide sequence: TGTGCCAGCAGCTCGATACCGCCACAGGGGGTCGGCTATGGCTACACCTTC. It codes for CASSSIPPQGVGYGYTF.